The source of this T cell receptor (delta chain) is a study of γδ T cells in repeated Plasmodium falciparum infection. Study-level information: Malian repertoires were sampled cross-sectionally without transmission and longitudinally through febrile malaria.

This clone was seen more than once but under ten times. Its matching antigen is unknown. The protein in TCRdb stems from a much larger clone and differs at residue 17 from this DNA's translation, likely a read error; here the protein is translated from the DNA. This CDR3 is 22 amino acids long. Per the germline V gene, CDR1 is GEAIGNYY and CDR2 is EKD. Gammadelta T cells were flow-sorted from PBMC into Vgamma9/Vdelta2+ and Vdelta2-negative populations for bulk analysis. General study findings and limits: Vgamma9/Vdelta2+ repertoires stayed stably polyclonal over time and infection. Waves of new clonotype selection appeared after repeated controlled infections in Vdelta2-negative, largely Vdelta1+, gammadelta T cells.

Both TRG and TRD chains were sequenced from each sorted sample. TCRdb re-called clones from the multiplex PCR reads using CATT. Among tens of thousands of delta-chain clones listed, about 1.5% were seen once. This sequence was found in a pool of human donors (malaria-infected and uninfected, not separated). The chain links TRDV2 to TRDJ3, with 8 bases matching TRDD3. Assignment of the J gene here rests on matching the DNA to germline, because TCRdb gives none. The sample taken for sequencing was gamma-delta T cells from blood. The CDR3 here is CACDTVSLGETNGVWDPRQMFF. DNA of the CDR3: TGTGCCTGTGACACCGTGTCCCTGGGGGAGACAAACGGGGTCTGGGACCCCCGACAGATGTTTTTC.